This is a list of T cell receptor beta chains from one sample in a study of T cells after yellow fever vaccination. One entry per CDR3 protein results from TCRdb running MiXCR on the 5' RACE reads. The sample carries 610,000 or so distinct CDR3 sequences, approximately 13% recorded once. The input for sequencing was PBMCs, taken on the day of the yellow fever booster vaccination. The receptors here all came from a man aged 30 to 45 who received the YFV17D yellow fever vaccine. CDR3s include the opening cysteine and the closing phenylalanine or tryptophan. D genes are given only for firm matches. Clone size, where shown, is once, few, many, or a class for clones that have expanded.

d_gene	abundance	v_gene	j_gene	CDR3nt	CDR3aa
NA	NA	TRBV12-3/TRBV12-4	TRBJ2-5	TGTGCCAGCAGTTTAGCGGGGAAGACCCAGTACTTC	CASSLAGKTQYF
NA	few	TRBV9	TRBJ2-5	TGTGCCAGCAGCGAGGGGGGAGCGGCCGTGGGGACCCAGTACTTC	CASSEGGAAVGTQYF
NA	many	TRBV3-1	TRBJ2-1	TGTGCCAGCAGCCAAGATCCCGGACAGCACAATGAGCAGTTCTTC	CASSQDPGQHNEQFF
TRBD1	NA	TRBV18	TRBJ2-7	TGTGCCAGCTCACCTGTATTGGGACAGGGGATGTACGAGCAGTACTTC	CASSPVLGQGMYEQYF
NA	NA	TRBV5-4	TRBJ2-4	TGTGCCAGCAGCCAAGATAGCGCGGCCAAAAACATTCAGTACTTC	CASSQDSAAKNIQYF
TRBD2	few	TRBV20-1	TRBJ2-1	TGCAGTGCTAGAGGGGAGGGTAGCGGGAGTTGGGATGAGCAGTTCTTC	CSARGEGSGSWDEQFF
NA	NA	TRBV25-1	TRBJ2-7	TGTGCCAGCGGGCCGTGGCCAAGGGACGAGCAGTACTTC	CASGPWPRDEQYF
NA	NA	TRBV12-3/TRBV12-4	TRBJ2-1	TGTGCCAGCAGTCCCGAGACCGGGCACAATGAGCAGTTCTTC	CASSPETGHNEQFF
NA	few	TRBV10-3	TRBJ2-7	TGTGCCATCAGTGAGCGGGGAGGTCAGGGAGAGCAGTACTTC	CAISERGGQGEQYF
NA	NA	TRBV6-6	TRBJ2-7	TGTGCCAGCAGTTACTTGGAAGAGCAGTACTTC	CASSYLEEQYF
NA	many	TRBV27	TRBJ2-6	TGTGCCAGCAGTTTATCGACTGGGGCCAACGTCCTGACTTTC	CASSLSTGANVLTF
NA	few	TRBV20-1	TRBJ2-1	TGCAGTGCTCCTTATAGCGGTGAGCAGTTCTTC	CSAPYSGEQFF
NA	NA	TRBV4-3	TRBJ2-1	TGCGCCAGCAGCCAAGTTTCCCTATCCGATGAGCAGTTCTTC	CASSQVSLSDEQFF
TRBD2	NA	TRBV29-1	TRBJ2-7	TGCAGCGCTACTAGCGAACCCTACGAGCAGTACTTC	CSATSEPYEQYF
TRBD1	NA	TRBV29-1	TRBJ1-5	TGCAGCGTAGCGGGACAGGGGGATAGCAATCAGCCCCAGCATTTT	CSVAGQGDSNQPQHF
TRBD2	many	TRBV4-2	TRBJ2-7	TGTGCCAGCAGCCAAGATTCGGGACTAGCGGTGACGGGGTACGAGCAGTACTTC	CASSQDSGLAVTGYEQYF